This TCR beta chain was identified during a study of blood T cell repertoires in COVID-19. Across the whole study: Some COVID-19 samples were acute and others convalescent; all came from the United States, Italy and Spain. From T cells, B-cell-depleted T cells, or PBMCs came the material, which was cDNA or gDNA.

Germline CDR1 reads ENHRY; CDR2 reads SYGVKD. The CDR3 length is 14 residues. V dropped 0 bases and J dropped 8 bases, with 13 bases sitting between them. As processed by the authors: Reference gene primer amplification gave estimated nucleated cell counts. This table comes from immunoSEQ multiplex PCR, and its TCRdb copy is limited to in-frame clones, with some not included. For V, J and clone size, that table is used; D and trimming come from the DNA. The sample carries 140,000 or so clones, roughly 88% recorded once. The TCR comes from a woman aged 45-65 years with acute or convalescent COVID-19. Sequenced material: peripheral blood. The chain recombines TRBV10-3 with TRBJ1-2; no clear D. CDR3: CAISESFSAGGYTF. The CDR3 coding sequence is TGTGCCATCAGTGAGTCGTTTTCAGCCGGGGGCTACACCTTC.